This TCR beta chain was profiled in a study of response to subunit inactivated influenza vaccine. Trimming shortened V by 8 bases and J by 14 bases, and 16 bases separated the two germline ends. Germline V gene data show CDR1 as MDHEN and CDR2 as SYDVKM. The CDR3 is 11 residues long. TCRdb fed the RT-PCR reads into MiXCR, producing one record per CDR3 protein. The sample has 700,000 to 800,000 distinct CDR3 sequences; around a sixth are singletons. Study findings and constraints: It was the authors' suggestion that each seasonal influenza vaccination recruits few new T cells.

Turning to this clonotype: Its antigen remains unknown.

The receptor was derived from a man aged 50 or older who received an inactivated influenza vaccine. The rearrangement uses TRBV28 and TRBJ2-1; D gene uncertain. The sequencing used PBMCs from blood, collected more than 4 days after vaccination. CDR3 in amino acids: CASRLGSIEFF. Written as DNA, the CDR3 is TGTGCCAGCCGATTAGGAAGTATAGAGTTCTTC.